A selection of T cell receptor beta chains follows, all from one sample in a study of T cells in Graves' hyperthyroidism and ophthalmopathy. TCRdb reprocessed the multiplex PCR reads with MiXCR, giving one entry per CDR3 protein. This table has fewer than 400,000 distinct CDR3 sequences, approximately 14% appearing once. Specimen: blood. The receptors were gathered from a woman in her late teens or twenties with Graves' hyperthyroidism that later progressed to Graves' ophthalmopathy. CDR3s include the opening cysteine and the closing phenylalanine or tryptophan. Fields, in order: clone size, J gene, D gene, V gene, CDR3 protein, CDR3 DNA. D genes are given only for firm matches. For some rows the clone size is stated as once, few or many, or as a class when expanded; others skip it.

.,TRBJ2-2,.,TRBV7-2,CASSLGQWASDTGELFF,TGTGCCAGCAGCTTAGGGCAGTGGGCTAGCGATACCGGGGAGCTGTTTTTT
many,TRBJ2-1,TRBD2,TRBV6-1,CASSRLAGDGGNEQFF,TGTGCCAGCAGTAGACTAGCGGGAGATGGGGGCAATGAGCAGTTCTTC
many,TRBJ1-1,TRBD1,TRBV3-1,CASSPGQGPGTEAFF,TGTGCCAGCAGCCCGGGACAGGGCCCGGGCACTGAAGCTTTCTTT
many,TRBJ1-5,TRBD1,TRBV2,CASREQGQGQPQHF,TGTGCCAGCAGGGAACAGGGGCAGGGGCAGCCCCAGCATTTT
.,TRBJ2-7,.,TRBV28,CASSDGPCEQYF,TGTGCCAGCAGCGACGGTCCCTGCGAGCAGTACTTC
.,TRBJ2-4,.,TRBV6-1,CASSEDRGLVAKNIQYF,TGTGCCAGCAGTGAAGATCGAGGGTTGGTAGCCAAAAACATTCAGTACTTC
few,TRBJ1-1,.,TRBV4-1,CTSSQEITGGTEAFF,TGCACCAGCAGCCAAGAAATAACAGGAGGAACTGAAGCTTTCTTT
many,TRBJ2-7,TRBD2,TRBV5-1,CASSLGPSGSSYEQYF,TGCGCCAGCAGCTTGGGTCCTAGCGGTTCCTCCTACGAGCAGTACTTC
.,TRBJ2-2,.,TRBV9,CASSVDTGKNTGELFF,TGTGCCAGCAGCGTAGACACAGGGAAGAACACCGGGGAGCTGTTTTTT
.,TRBJ1-4,.,TRBV28,CASRPARVFGTTNEKLFF,TGTGCCAGCAGGCCCGCAAGGGTGTTCGGGACAACTAATGAAAAACTGTTTTTT
many,TRBJ2-7,.,TRBV7-9,CASSLARDKLNYEQYF,TGTGCCAGCAGCTTAGCGAGGGATAAGCTGAACTACGAGCAGTACTTC
.,TRBJ2-3,.,TRBV9,CASSVEQGGADTQYF,TGTGCCAGCAGCGTAGAGCAGGGCGGCGCAGATACGCAGTATTTT
many,TRBJ2-7,TRBD1,TRBV20-1,CSASGTGLYEQYF,TGCAGTGCTAGCGGGACAGGGCTATACGAGCAGTACTTC
many,TRBJ1-2,TRBD1,TRBV4-2,CASSLQAGQANYGYTF,TGTGCCAGCAGCCTTCAAGCGGGACAGGCAAACTATGGCTACACCTTC
many,TRBJ2-1,TRBD2,TRBV24-1,CATSDHGLAGVYNEQFF,TGTGCCACCAGTGATCATGGACTAGCGGGAGTATACAATGAGCAGTTCTTC
many,TRBJ1-2,.,TRBV28,CASSLGGGGYTF,TGTGCCAGCAGTTTAGGTGGCGGGGGCTACACCTTC
.,TRBJ1-1,TRBD1,TRBV7-9,CASSLAGAGGGDTEAFF,TGTGCCAGCAGCTTAGCAGGGGCAGGGGGGGGAGATACTGAAGCTTTCTTT
.,TRBJ2-1,.,TRBV19,CASSIVASNEQFF,TGTGCCAGTAGTATAGTAGCTAGCAATGAGCAGTTCTTC
.,TRBJ2-5,.,TRBV27,CASSPDRRFETQYF,TGTGCCAGCAGTCCCGACCGGCGCTTCGAGACCCAGTACTTC
few,TRBJ2-7,TRBD2,TRBV6-1,CAIRPRTSGREQYF,TGTGCCATTAGACCTCGGACTAGCGGCCGTGAGCAGTACTTC